This entry lists 13 T cell receptor beta chains sequenced from one sample in a study of shared clonotypes between healthy human individuals. Measured with immunoSEQ multiplex PCR; TCRdb has only the in-frame clones, and not every one. The sample lists approximately 600,000 clones; about 95% were seen once. Positively selected for CCR7, the CD45RO-negative cells used as naive CD8 cells excluded terminally differentiated effector memory CD45RA+ cells. The sequencing sample was made of naive CD8+ T cells sorted from blood. The receptors were gathered from a woman aged 25 to 39 in good health.

This clone was counted only a few times. V and J are TRBV15 and TRBJ1-1; no reliable D call. The CDR3 spans 13 residues. The V gene lost 0 bases and the J gene lost 10 bases, with 12 bases spanning the gap. Germline loops: CDR1 LNHNV, CDR2 YYDKDF (reference sequence). CDR3 loop: CATSRDRTHGAFF. The CDR3 region has the DNA TGTGCCACCAGCAGAGATAGAACGCATGGAGCTTTCTTT.

The rearrangement joins TRBV7-9 to TRBJ1-1, with D possibly TRBD1 on 6 matching bases. The germline V gene has CDR1 SEHNR and CDR2 FQNEAQ (reference sequence). Between the trimmed V and J ends, which lost 5 bases and 3 bases, there was a span of 25 bases. The CDR3 spans 18 residues. Here the CDR3 DNA reads TGTGCCAGCAGCCTAAATCCGGGACACAGCTTAAGGGACACTGAAGCTTTCTTT. Translating it yields CASSLNPGHSLRDTEAFF.

This chain joins TRBV4-1 and TRBJ2-3, with unresolved D. Germline assignment: CDR1 MGHRA and CDR2 YSYEKL. V lost 0 bases to trimming and J lost 3 bases, with 10 bases between them. CDR3 length: 15 amino acids. The CDR3 sequence: CASSQENVLTDTQYF. For the CDR3, the DNA is TGCGCCAGCAGCCAAGAAAACGTATTGACAGATACGCAGTATTTT.

This clone showed up just a few times. The genes are TRBV4-1 and TRBJ2-7; a weak D match, TRBD1 (5 bases). This CDR3 is 12 amino acids long. Germline V lookup: CDR1 MGHRA, CDR2 YSYEKL. Trimming took off 3 bases at V and 7 bases at J, with 10 bases between the two ends. DNA for the CDR3: TGCGCCAGCAGCCACCACAAGGGGGAGCAGTACTTC. Its protein product is CASSHHKGEQYF.

CDR3 sequence: CASSPRDHPQETQYF. For the CDR3, the DNA is TGTGCCAGCAGCCCCCGGGACCATCCCCAAGAGACCCAGTACTTC. The chain carries TRBV11-3 and TRBJ2-5; D possibly matches TRBD1 or TRBD2 (5 bases each). The germline V and J ends were trimmed by 5 bases and 1 base, with 14 bases remaining between them. Germline V gives CDR1 SGHNT, CDR2 YENEEA. The CDR3 has 15 amino acids.

The chain combines TRBV7-9 with TRBJ2-7; unclear D gene. Germline-derived CDR1 and CDR2 are SEHNR and FQNEAQ (reference sequence). Trimming cost V 5 bases and J 3 bases, with 17 bases left between them. The CDR3 has 15 amino acids. CDR3 coding DNA: TGTGCCAGCAGCGACACCACCGGGCCCAGCTACGAGCAGTACTTC. Amino acids: CASSDTTGPSYEQYF. The full variable domain, in which reference TRBV7-9 and TRBJ2-7 provide the parts outside the CDR3, is DTGVSQNPRHKITKRGQNVTFRCDPISEHNRLYWYRQTLGQGPEFLTYFQNEAQLEKSRLLSDRFSAERPKGSFSTLEIQRTEQGDSAMYLCASSDTTGPSYEQYFGPGTRLTVT.

This chain uses TRBV7-9 with TRBJ2-5, with 11 bases matching TRBD2. Trimming at V came to 6 bases and at J to 1 base, leaving 7 bases not matched to a gene. This CDR3 region has 16 residues. CDR1 and CDR2 (germline): SEHNR, FQNEAQ (reference sequence). The CDR3 coding sequence is TGTGCCAGCAGGAAAACTAGCGGGAGCCTCCAAGAGACCCAGTACTTC. This codes for CASRKTSGSLQETQYF.

This clone came up once. The genes are TRBV6-5 and TRBJ2-1; TRBD2 matches at 7 bases. J gave up 10 bases and V 2 bases, and 5 bases lay outside the gene matches. The germline gives CDR1 MNHEY, CDR2 SVGAGI. This CDR3 comprises 13 residues. The CDR3: CASSYGRRGEQFF. CDR3 DNA sequence: TGTGCCAGCAGTTACGGACGGCGGGGGGAGCAGTTCTTC.

The CDR3 bases are TGTGCCAGCAGCACTCCTCCAGCGGGAGAGACAGATACGCAGTATTTT. This gives the protein CASSTPPAGETDTQYF. The genes are TRBV28 and TRBJ2-3; the match to TRBD2 covers 8 bases. Trimming took 6 bases from V and 3 from J; bases not matched to a gene: 11. This CDR3 region has 16 residues. Looked up from germline, CDR1 is MDHEN and CDR2 is SYDVKM.

This clone was recorded once. J is TRBJ1-2 and V is TRBV27; D gene unclear. CDR1 and CDR2 (germline): MNHEY, SMNVEV (reference sequence). CDR3 size: 13 residues. V lost 1 base, J lost 6 bases, and 9 bases lay in between. The CDR3 nucleotides read TGTGCCAGCAGTTTATTGGGTGGAAATGGCTACACCTTC. Translation gives CASSLLGGNGYTF.

This chain uses TRBV9 with TRBJ2-3; D is perhaps TRBD2 (7 bases). The V gene's germline CDR1 is SGDLS and CDR2 YYNGEE. CDR3 length: 18 amino acids. Trimming took 5 bases from V and 0 from J, leaving 22 bases between them. The CDR3 reads CASRIGGSGTISTDTQYF. CDR3 bases: TGTGCCAGCAGGATTGGGGGCAGCGGGACGATAAGCACAGATACGCAGTATTTT.

This chain uses TRBV27 with TRBJ2-7; a possible D gene is TRBD2 (6 bases). Trimming took off 5 bases at V and 3 bases at J, with 17 bases between the two ends. The CDR3 sequence is 15 residues long. Germline V gene data show CDR1 as MNHEY and CDR2 as SMNVEV (reference sequence). In DNA form, the CDR3 reads TGTGCCAGCAGTGGGCCGGGGGTCCCTGACTACGAGCAGTACTTC. The encoded protein is CASSGPGVPDYEQYF.

The chain employs TRBV6-6 and TRBJ2-3; tentative D call: TRBD1 (6 bases). The V end was cut by 2 bases, the J end by 0 bases, with 9 bases between. Germline values: CDR1 MNHNY, CDR2 SVGAGI (reference sequence). This CDR3 comprises 15 residues. Here the CDR3 reads CASSYTGLSTDTQYF. CDR3 coding DNA: TGTGCCAGCAGTTACACAGGGCTTAGCACAGATACGCAGTATTTT.